Sequencing of this TCR beta chain was carried out in a study of CD8 T cells in ankylosing spondylitis. The V end lost 4 bases, the J end lost 7 bases, and 16 bases lay between the germline ends. The CDR3 totals 14 residues. Looked up from germline, CDR1 is DFQATT and CDR2 is SNEGSKA (reference sequence). Worth noting for this clonotype: What it recognizes is unknown.

Overall study findings and caveats: Ankylosing spondylitis blood appeared to be characterized by a TCR beta motif of about eight highly homologous variants.

From the 5' RACE reads, TCRdb called clonotypes with MiXCR, one entry per CDR3 protein. The table lists 350,000 to 550,000 distinct CDR3 sequences, 20% to 30% of them singletons, with approximately 1% in the top ten. The sample consisted of blood, either unsorted or a sorted T cell fraction (not recorded which). The TCR originated in a male donor with ankylosing spondylitis. This chain joins TRBV20-1 and TRBJ2-2; D ambiguous. CDR3 DNA: TGCAGTGCTATCCGTACGGCCTCCAACGGGGAGCTGTTTTTT. The encoded protein is CSAIRTASNGELFF.